Shown below are 27 T cell receptor beta chains from a single sample sequenced in a study of tumor-infiltrating lymphocytes in localized non-small cell lung cancer. Clones were read by immunoSEQ multiplex PCR, and TCRdb kept only the in-frame ones, dropping some. Among some 15,000 clones listed, 55% to 80% were seen once. Material for sequencing was lung tumor tissue. These receptors came from a human donor with non-small cell lung cancer.

The CDR3 is CASSESLAGELFF. CDR3 DNA sequence: TGTGCCAGCAGCGAGAGCCTAGCCGGGGAGCTGTTTTTT. The V and J genes are TRBV9 and TRBJ2-2, with unresolved D. Trimming took 3 bases from V and 6 from J, leaving 9 bases between them. The CDR3 spans 13 residues. The germline V gene has CDR1 SGDLS and CDR2 YYNGEE. The full variable domain, in which reference TRBV9 and TRBJ2-2 provide the parts outside the CDR3, is DSGVTQTPKHLITATGQRVTLRCSPRSGDLSVYWYQQSLDQGLQFLIQYYNGEERAKGNILERFSAQQFPDLHSELNLSSLELGDSALYFCASSESLAGELFFGEGSRLTVL.

This clone came up a few times. This rearrangement joins TRBV6-4 to TRBJ2-6, with D perhaps TRBD1 (5 bases). Trimming cost V 5 bases and J 2 bases, with 7 bases left between them. Germline lookup yields CDR1 MRHNA and CDR2 SNTAGT. This CDR3 is 14 amino acids long. DNA of the CDR3: TGTGCCAGCAGTCCAGGGCCTGGGGCCAACGTCCTGACTTTC. This codes for CASSPGPGANVLTF.

The V call is TRBV18, the J call TRBJ2-5, with D perhaps TRBD1 or TRBD2 (6 bases each). With the DNA end fitting TRBJ2-7 better, the J assignment may be wrong. Germline V gene lookup returns CDR1 KGHSH and CDR2 LQKENI. CDR3 length: 15 amino acids. The CDR3 sequence is CASSPQFGGGYEQYF. Here the CDR3 DNA reads TGTGCCAGCTCACCACAATTTGGAGGGGGTTACGAGCAGTACTTC.

Remarks on this clone: The junction departs from germline at one end; a sequencing error may be responsible. The chain has TRBV20-1 and TRBJ1-5; perhaps TRBD1 as D (5 bases). Germline CDR1 is DFQATT and CDR2 is SNEGSKA (reference sequence). There are 10 residues in the CDR3. CDR3 residues: CSARGEAITF. CDR3 nucleotide sequence: TGCAGTGCGAGGGGAGAGGCCATCACTTTT.

The chain is built from TRBV2 and TRBJ2-7; TRBD2 is a possible D gene (6 bases). The CDR3 spans 13 residues. Trimming cost V 4 bases and J 2 bases, with 9 bases left between them. CDR1 is SNHLY and CDR2 is FYNNEI in the germline V gene. The CDR3 sequence is CASSGTTAYEQYF. DNA of the CDR3: TGTGCCAGCAGTGGGACTACTGCCTACGAGCAGTACTTC. The full variable domain, rest sourced from reference TRBV2 and TRBJ2-7, is EPEVTQTPSHQVTQMGQEVILRCVPISNHLYFYWYRQILGQKVEFLVSFYNNEISEKSEIFDDQFSVERPDGSNFTLKIRSTKLEDSAMYFCASSGTTAYEQYFGPGTRLTVT.

The gene calls are TRBV7-8 and TRBJ1-1; D is undetermined. The CDR3 consists of 16 residues. Trimming removed 1 base from V and 1 base from J, with 13 bases in between. Looked up from germline, CDR1 is SGHVS and CDR2 is FQNEAQ. CDR3 DNA: TGTGCCAGCAGCTTAGGGATAGGACGGGCGAACACTGAAGCTTTCTTT. This sequence encodes CASSLGIGRANTEAFF.

The V call is TRBV19, the J call TRBJ2-3, with 13 bases that match TRBD2. V was clipped by 3 bases and J by 6 bases; unmatched bases: 12. This CDR3 comprises 18 residues. Germline-derived CDR1 and CDR2 are LNHDA and SQIVND (reference sequence). The CDR3 DNA reads TGTGCCAGTAGTATTGATACTACTAGCGGGGGGGCTTGGGATACGCAGTATTTT. It codes for CASSIDTTSGGAWDTQYF.

The chain joins TRBV28 to TRBJ2-5; a weak D match, TRBD1 (6 bases). CDR3 length: 13 amino acids. The germline gives CDR1 MDHEN, CDR2 SYDVKM. The V and J ends lost 4 bases and 2 bases respectively, with 8 bases between them. CDR3 in DNA: TGTGCCAGCAGTTCCACAGGGCAAGAGACCCAGTACTTC. It translates to CASSSTGQETQYF.

The V gene is TRBV19, the J gene TRBJ2-7; weak D call: TRBD1 (5 bases). Germline V CDR1 and CDR2: LNHDA, SQIVND (reference sequence). The CDR3 consists of 13 residues. V lost 5 bases to trimming and J lost 5 bases, with 13 bases between them. The CDR3 coding sequence is TGTGCCAGTAGTGCCGGCCACAGGAACGAGCAGTACTTC. This translates into CASSAGHRNEQYF.

Of note for this clone: One end of the junction does not line up with germline, which may come from a read error. The chain links TRBV6-1 to TRBJ1-2; 7 bases are shared with TRBD1. The CDR3 covers 15 residues. Germline CDR1 reads MNHNS; CDR2 reads SASEGT. For the CDR3, the DNA is TGTGCCAGCACTGAAGGGACAGTTACTAACTATGGCTACACCTTC. It yields the protein CASTEGTVTNYGYTF.

The chain carries TRBV19 and TRBJ2-7, with 8 nucleotides matching TRBD1. V was clipped by 5 bases and J by 5 bases; unmatched bases: 14. The CDR3 spans 16 residues. CDR1 LNHDA and CDR2 SQIVND come from the germline V gene (reference sequence). The CDR3 here is CASSRIPGQVSNEQYF. CDR3 nucleotides: TGTGCCAGTAGTCGGATACCGGGACAGGTATCTAACGAGCAGTACTTC. Using reference TRBV19 and TRBJ2-7 for the parts outside the CDR3, the full variable domain is DGGITQSPKYLFRKEGQNVTLSCEQNLNHDAMYWYRQDPGQGLRLIYYSQIVNDFQKGDIAEGYSVSREKKESFPLTVTSAQKNPTAFYLCASSRIPGQVSNEQYFGPGTRLTVT.

The V call is TRBV5-1, the J call TRBJ1-4, with TRBD1 as a possible D gene (5 bases). The CDR3 spans 14 residues. CDR1 and CDR2 (germline): SGHRS, YFSETQ. The V and J ends lost 5 bases and 4 bases respectively, with 12 bases between them. CDR3 sequence (DNA): TGCGCCAGCAGTTCTCAGGGCTTTAATGAAAAACTGTTTTTT. This codes for CASSSQGFNEKLFF.

This chain joins TRBV6-1 and TRBJ2-7, with 7 bases aligning to TRBD1. This CDR3 spans 14 amino acids. V trimming: 4 bases; J trimming: 2 bases; junction bases outside the gene matches: 5. Germline lookup yields CDR1 MNHNS and CDR2 SASEGT. The CDR3 nucleotides are TGTGCCAGCAGTGTTCCCGGGACAGCCTACGAGCAGTACTTC. This sequence encodes CASSVPGTAYEQYF.

The rearrangement joins TRBV27 to TRBJ1-6; 7 bases agree with TRBD1. V shed 3 bases, J shed 7 bases, and the junction held 9 bases outside the gene matches. Germline-derived CDR1 and CDR2 are MNHEY and SMNVEV (reference sequence). This CDR3 contains 16 residues. The CDR3 nucleotides read TGTGCCAGCAGTTTTCAGGCAGGGGGGAGGAATTCACCCCTCCACTTT. It yields the protein CASSFQAGGRNSPLHF.

This clone has more than one count but fewer than ten. V and J are TRBV9 and TRBJ1-1; the match to TRBD1 covers 8 bases. This CDR3 has 14 residues. Germline CDR1 SGDLS, CDR2 YYNGEE. The V gene end was trimmed by 1 base and the J gene end by 7 bases; junction bases not matched to a gene: 6. The CDR3 sequence: CASSVQGATGEAFF. The CDR3 DNA reads as TGTGCCAGCAGCGTACAGGGGGCTACTGGTGAAGCTTTCTTT.

This chain joins TRBV10-2 and TRBJ2-7; either TRBD1 or TRBD2 may supply D (6 bases each). The CDR3 is 14 amino acids. Germline V gives CDR1 WSHSY, CDR2 SAAADI. Trimming pared 2 bases from V and 2 bases from J, leaving 10 bases between. The DNA for the CDR3 is TGCGCCAGCAGTGAGAGGGGGGAGGCCTACGAGCAGTACTTC. This gives the protein CASSERGEAYEQYF.

This clone has only a few counts. This rearrangement joins TRBV28 to TRBJ1-2, with a possible D match to TRBD1 (6 bases). Germline V gene lookup returns CDR1 MDHEN and CDR2 SYDVKM. The V and J ends lost 5 bases and 3 bases respectively, with 13 bases between them. There are 14 residues in the CDR3. CDR3 amino acids: CASSPGRQDYGYTF. The CDR3 coding sequence is TGTGCCAGCAGTCCGGGAAGACAGGACTATGGCTACACCTTC.

In the case of this clone: One end of the junction fails to match germline, which may point to a read error. This sequence joins TRBV6-1 and TRBJ2-2; 7 bases align to TRBD2. The V gene's germline CDR1 is MNHNS and CDR2 SASEGT. The length of the CDR3 is 15 residues. The CDR3 sequence is CASSPVGGNAGELFF. CDR3 DNA: TGTGCCAGCAGCCCCGTGGGGGGGAACGCCGGGGAGCTGTTTTTT.

The V call is TRBV5-6, the J call TRBJ2-3; D unclear. Germline V gene sequence: CDR1 SGHDT, CDR2 YYEEEE. The CDR3 extends over 15 amino acids. Trimming removed 7 bases from V and 1 base from J, with 16 bases in between. CDR3 sequence: CASHLAHIGTDTQYF. Here the CDR3 DNA reads TGTGCCAGCCATCTTGCCCACATCGGCACAGATACGCAGTATTTT.

This sequence joins TRBV5-6 and TRBJ2-2, with TRBD1 matching over 7 bases. Trimming at V came to 3 bases and at J to 0 bases, leaving 2 bases not matched to a gene. The CDR3 loop spans 15 amino acids. The V gene's germline CDR1 is SGHDT and CDR2 YYEEEE. The CDR3 region has the DNA TGTGCCAGCAGCTGGGGACAGTCGAACACCGGGGAGCTGTTTTTT. Its translation is CASSWGQSNTGELFF.

This chain joins TRBV18 and TRBJ1-1; TRBD1 is a possible D gene (6 bases). V dropped 4 bases and J dropped 9 bases, with 18 bases sitting between them. This CDR3 has 14 residues. Germline CDR1 is KGHSH and CDR2 is LQKENI. The CDR3, as DNA: TGTGCCAGCTCACTCGCCGGGACACATGATCAAGCTTTCTTT. Amino acid sequence: CASSLAGTHDQAFF.

The chain recombines TRBV19 with TRBJ1-6, with TRBD1 identical over 8 bases. CDR1 and CDR2 from the germline V gene are LNHDA and SQIVND (reference sequence). The V gene end was trimmed by 5 bases and the J gene end by 6 bases; junction bases not matched to a gene: 3. The CDR3 length is 14 residues. CDR3 in DNA: TGTGCCAGTAGTGCGGACAGGGCTAATTCACCCCTCCACTTT. Protein sequence: CASSADRANSPLHF.

The chain links TRBV28 to TRBJ1-6, with D perhaps matching TRBD1 (6 bases). Germline V CDR1 and CDR2: MDHEN, SYDVKM. The CDR3 totals 12 residues. Trimming removed 7 bases from V and 9 bases from J, with 10 bases in between. This CDR3 is CASKQGISPLHF. In DNA form, the CDR3 reads TGTGCCAGCAAACAGGGAATTTCACCCCTCCACTTT. Using reference TRBV28 and TRBJ1-6 for the parts outside the CDR3, the full variable domain is DVKVTQSSRYLVKRTGEKVFLECVQDMDHENMFWYRQDPGLGLRLIYFSYDVKMKEKGDIPEGYSVSREKKERFSLILESASTNQTSMYLCASKQGISPLHFGNGTRLTVT.

V and J are TRBV12-5 and TRBJ1-5; TRBD1 agrees at 10 bases. The CDR3 contains 14 residues. CDR1 is LGHNT, CDR2 FRNRAP, per germline. After removal of 6 bases from V and 7 bases from J, the junction contained 6 bases not matched to a gene. This CDR3 is CASGPTGGEQPQHF. CDR3 nucleotides: TGTGCTAGTGGCCCGACAGGGGGCGAACAGCCCCAGCATTTT.

The chain is built from TRBV10-3 and TRBJ1-2, with 10 nucleotides matching TRBD1. There are 17 residues in the CDR3. CDR1 and CDR2 from the germline V gene are ENHRY and SYGVKD. V was clipped by 0 bases and J by 4 bases; unmatched bases: 8. The DNA for the CDR3 is TGTGCCATCAGTGAGTCTGGATGGACAGGGGGGTCCTATGGCTACACCTTC. It translates to CAISESGWTGGSYGYTF.

This chain joins TRBV6-1 and TRBJ2-7; D could derive from TRBD1 or TRBD2 (5 bases each). The CDR3 runs 13 residues. V was trimmed by 10 bases and J by 2 bases, leaving 15 bases between them. Germline CDR1 and CDR2: MNHNS and SASEGT. CDR3 amino acids: CAIPRDEAYEQYF. The CDR3 DNA reads as TGTGCCATCCCGAGGGACGAGGCCTACGAGCAGTACTTC.

This clone has only a few counts. J is TRBJ2-5 and V is TRBV7-6, with D uncertain. The CDR3 sequence is 9 residues long. Per the germline V gene, CDR1 is SGHVS and CDR2 is FNYEAQ. Trimming removed 3 bases at V and 10 bases at J, with 3 bases between. The DNA of the CDR3 is TGTGCCAGCAGCTTGGGCCAGTACTTC. It is translated as CASSLGQYF.